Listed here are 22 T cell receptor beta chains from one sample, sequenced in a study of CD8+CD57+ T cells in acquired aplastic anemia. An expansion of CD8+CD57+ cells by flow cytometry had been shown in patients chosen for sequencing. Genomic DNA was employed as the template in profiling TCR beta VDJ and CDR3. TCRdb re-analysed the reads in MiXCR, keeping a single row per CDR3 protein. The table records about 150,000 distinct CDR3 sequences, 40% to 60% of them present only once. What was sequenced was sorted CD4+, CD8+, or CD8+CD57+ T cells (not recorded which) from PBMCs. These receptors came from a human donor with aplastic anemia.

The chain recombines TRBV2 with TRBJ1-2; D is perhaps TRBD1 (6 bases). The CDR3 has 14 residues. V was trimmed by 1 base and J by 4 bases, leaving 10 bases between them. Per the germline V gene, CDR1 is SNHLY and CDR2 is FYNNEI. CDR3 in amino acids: CASSEGTAAYGYTF. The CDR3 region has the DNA TGTGCCAGCAGTGAAGGGACAGCTGCCTATGGCTACACCTTC.

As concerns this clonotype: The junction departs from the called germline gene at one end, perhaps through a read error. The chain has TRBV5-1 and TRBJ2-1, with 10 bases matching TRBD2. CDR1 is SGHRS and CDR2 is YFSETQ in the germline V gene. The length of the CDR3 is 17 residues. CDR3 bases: TGTGCCAGCAGCTCCGGGACTAGCGAGAGCTCCTACAATGAGCAGTTCTTC. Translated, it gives CASSSGTSESSYNEQFF. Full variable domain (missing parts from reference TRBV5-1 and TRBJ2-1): KAGVTQTPRYLIKTRGQQVTLSCSPISGHRSVSWYQQTPGQGLQFLFEYFSETQRNKGNFPGRFSGRQFSNSRSEMNVSTLELGDSALYLCASSSGTSESSYNEQFFGPGTRLTVL.

CDR3 bases: TGTGCCAGTAGTATCACAGGGGCCTACGAGCAGTACTTC. Residues: CASSITGAYEQYF. The chain couples TRBV7-9 to TRBJ2-7; TRBD1 matches at 7 bases. This CDR3 region has 13 residues. V was clipped by 9 bases and J by 2 bases; unmatched bases: 7. Germline V gene sequence: CDR1 SEHNR, CDR2 FQNEAQ (reference sequence).

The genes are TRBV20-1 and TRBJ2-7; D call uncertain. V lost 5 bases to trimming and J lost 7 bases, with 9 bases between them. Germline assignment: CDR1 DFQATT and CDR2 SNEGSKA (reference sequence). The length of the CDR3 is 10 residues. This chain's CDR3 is CSALQTEQYF. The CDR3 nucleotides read TGCAGTGCTCTGCAAACGGAGCAGTACTTC.

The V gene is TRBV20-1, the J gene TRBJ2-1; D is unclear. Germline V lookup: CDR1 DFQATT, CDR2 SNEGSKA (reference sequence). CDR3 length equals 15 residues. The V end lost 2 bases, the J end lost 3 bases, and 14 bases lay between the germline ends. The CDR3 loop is CSARMLVDNYNEQFF. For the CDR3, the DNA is TGCAGTGCTAGAATGTTGGTCGACAACTACAATGAGCAGTTCTTC.

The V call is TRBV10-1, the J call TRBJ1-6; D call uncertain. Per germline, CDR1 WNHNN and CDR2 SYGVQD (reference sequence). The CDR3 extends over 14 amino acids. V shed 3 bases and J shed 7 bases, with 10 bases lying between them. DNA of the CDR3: TGCGCCAGCAGTGAAGGGCCGGTGAATTCACCCCTCCACTTT. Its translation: CASSEGPVNSPLHF.

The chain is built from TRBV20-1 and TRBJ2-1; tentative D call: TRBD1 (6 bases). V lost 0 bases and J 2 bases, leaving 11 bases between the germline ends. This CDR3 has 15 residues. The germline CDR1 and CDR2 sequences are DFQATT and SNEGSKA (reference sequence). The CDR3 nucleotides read TGCAGTGCTAGAGATGGCCAGGGGACCTACAATGAGCAGTTCTTC. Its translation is CSARDGQGTYNEQFF.

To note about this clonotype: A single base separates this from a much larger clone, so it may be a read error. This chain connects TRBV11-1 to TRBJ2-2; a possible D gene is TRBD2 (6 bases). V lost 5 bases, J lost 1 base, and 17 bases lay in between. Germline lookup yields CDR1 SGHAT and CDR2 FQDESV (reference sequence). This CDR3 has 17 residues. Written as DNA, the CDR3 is TGTGCCAGCAGCCCCGCGAGGGGAGCGGGGAACACCGGGGAGCTGTTTTTT. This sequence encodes CASSPARGAGNTGELFF.

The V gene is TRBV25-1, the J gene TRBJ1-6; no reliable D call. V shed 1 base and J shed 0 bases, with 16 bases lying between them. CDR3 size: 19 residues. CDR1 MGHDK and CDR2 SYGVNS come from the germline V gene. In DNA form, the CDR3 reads TGTGCCAGCAGTGAATCAGAGGAAAGGGCTCTCTCCTATAATTCACCCCTCCACTTT. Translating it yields CASSESEERALSYNSPLHF.

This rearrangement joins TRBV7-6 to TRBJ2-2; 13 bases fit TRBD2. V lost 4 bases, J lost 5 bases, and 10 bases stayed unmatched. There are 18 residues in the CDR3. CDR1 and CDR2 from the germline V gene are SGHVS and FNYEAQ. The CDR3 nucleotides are TGTGCCAGCAGCTCGCCCGGGACTAGCGGGAAACGGACCGGGGAGCTGTTTTTT. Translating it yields CASSSPGTSGKRTGELFF. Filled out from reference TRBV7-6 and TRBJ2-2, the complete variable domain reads GAGVSQSPRYKVTKRGQDVALRCDPISGHVSLYWYRQALGQGPEFLTYFNYEAQQDKSGLPNDRFSAERPEGSISTLTIQRTEQRDSAMYRCASSSPGTSGKRTGELFFGEGSRLTVL.

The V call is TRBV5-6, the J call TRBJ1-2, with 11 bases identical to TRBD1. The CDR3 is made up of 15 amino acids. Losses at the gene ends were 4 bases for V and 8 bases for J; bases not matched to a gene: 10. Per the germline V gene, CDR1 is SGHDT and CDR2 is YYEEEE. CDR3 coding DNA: TGTGCCAGCAGCGCCGGGACAGGGGGGTTAGAGGGCTACACCTTC. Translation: CASSAGTGGLEGYTF.

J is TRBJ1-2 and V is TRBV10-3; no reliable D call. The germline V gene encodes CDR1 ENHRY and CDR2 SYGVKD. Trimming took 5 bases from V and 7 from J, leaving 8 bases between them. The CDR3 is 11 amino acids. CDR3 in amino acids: CAISSPIGYTF. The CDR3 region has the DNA TGTGCCATCAGTAGCCCTATTGGCTACACCTTC.

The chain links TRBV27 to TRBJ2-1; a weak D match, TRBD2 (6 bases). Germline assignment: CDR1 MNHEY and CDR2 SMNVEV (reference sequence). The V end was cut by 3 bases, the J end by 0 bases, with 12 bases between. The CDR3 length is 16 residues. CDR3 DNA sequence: TGTGCCAGCAGTTTTTGGCGGGGTAGCTCCTACAATGAGCAGTTCTTC. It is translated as CASSFWRGSSYNEQFF.

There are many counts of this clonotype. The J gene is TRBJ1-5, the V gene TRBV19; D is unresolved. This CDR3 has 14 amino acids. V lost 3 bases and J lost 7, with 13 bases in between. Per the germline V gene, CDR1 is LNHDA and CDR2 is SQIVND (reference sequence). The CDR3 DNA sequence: TGTGCCAGTAGTATCGACTCCCTCTTCCAGCCCCAGCATTTT. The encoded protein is CASSIDSLFQPQHF.

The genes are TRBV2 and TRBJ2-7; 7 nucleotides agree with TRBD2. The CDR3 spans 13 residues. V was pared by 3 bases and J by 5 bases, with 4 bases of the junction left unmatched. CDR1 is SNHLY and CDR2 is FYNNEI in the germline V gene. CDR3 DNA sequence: TGTGCCAGCAGTGAGAGGACTAGGAACGAGCAGTACTTC. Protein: CASSERTRNEQYF.

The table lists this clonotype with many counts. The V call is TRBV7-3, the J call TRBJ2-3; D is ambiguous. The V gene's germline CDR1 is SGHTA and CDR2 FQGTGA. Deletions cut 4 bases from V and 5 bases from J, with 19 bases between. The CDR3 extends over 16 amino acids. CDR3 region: CASSSMIQLPLDTQYF. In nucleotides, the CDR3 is TGTGCCAGCAGCTCAATGATTCAACTGCCTCTAGATACGCAGTATTTT.

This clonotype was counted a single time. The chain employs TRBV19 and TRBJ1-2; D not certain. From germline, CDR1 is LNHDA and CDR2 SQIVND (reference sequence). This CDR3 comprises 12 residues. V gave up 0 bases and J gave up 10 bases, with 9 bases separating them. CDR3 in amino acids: CASSIDLRNYTF. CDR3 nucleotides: TGTGCCAGTAGTATAGATCTTAGGAACTACACCTTC.

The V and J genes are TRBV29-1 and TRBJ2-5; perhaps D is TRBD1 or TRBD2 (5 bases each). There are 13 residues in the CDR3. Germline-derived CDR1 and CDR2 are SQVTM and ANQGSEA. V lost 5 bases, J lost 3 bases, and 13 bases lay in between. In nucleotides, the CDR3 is TGCAGCGTTCCCGGGACCTTCGAAGAGACCCAGTACTTC. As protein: CSVPGTFEETQYF.

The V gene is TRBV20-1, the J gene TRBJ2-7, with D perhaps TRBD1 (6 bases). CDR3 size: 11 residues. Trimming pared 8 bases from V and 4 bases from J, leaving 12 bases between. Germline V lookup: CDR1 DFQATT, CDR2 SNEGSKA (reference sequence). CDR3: CSYGDKYEQYF. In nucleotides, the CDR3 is TGCAGTTATGGGGACAAGTACGAGCAGTACTTC.

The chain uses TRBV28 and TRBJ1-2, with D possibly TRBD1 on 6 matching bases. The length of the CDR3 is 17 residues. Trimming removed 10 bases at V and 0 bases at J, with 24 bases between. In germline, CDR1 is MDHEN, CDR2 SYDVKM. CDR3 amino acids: CATFHPPQGYTNYGYTF. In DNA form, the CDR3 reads TGTGCCACCTTTCACCCCCCACAGGGATATACTAACTATGGCTACACCTTC.

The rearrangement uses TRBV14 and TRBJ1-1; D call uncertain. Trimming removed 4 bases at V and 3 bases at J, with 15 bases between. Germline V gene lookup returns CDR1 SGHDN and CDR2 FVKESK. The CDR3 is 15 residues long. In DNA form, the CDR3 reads TGTGCCAGCAGCCTTCTGGTCGTGTCCTACACTGAAGCTTTCTTT. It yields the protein CASSLLVVSYTEAFF.

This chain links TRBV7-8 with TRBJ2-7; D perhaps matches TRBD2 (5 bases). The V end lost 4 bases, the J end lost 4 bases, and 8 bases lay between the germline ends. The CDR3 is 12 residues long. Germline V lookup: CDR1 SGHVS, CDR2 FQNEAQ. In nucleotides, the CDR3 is TGTGCCAGCAGCTCAATAGCGTACGAGCAGTACTTC. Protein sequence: CASSSIAYEQYF.